These T cell receptor beta chains were read from a single sample in a study of PD-L1 blockade in urothelial cancer. Libraries were prepared by immunoSEQ multiplex PCR; TCRdb keeps only in-frame clonotypes and omits some of them. The sample records more than 80,000 clones, about four fifths being singletons. The specimen was PBMCs, collected around atezolizumab (anti-PD-L1) treatment. The source of these receptors is an older man with urothelial cancer. Each CDR3 is given without its conserved first and last residue.

TRBV5-1,TRBJ2-1,ASKSGSVWDEQF
TRBV5-4,TRBJ1-1,ASSLEQGLNTEAF
TRBV6-1,TRBJ2-7,ASSEREVYEQY
TRBV11-2,TRBJ1-3,ASSLRMFGNTIY
TRBV15,TRBJ2-3,ATSRLAGTDTQY
TRBV28,TRBJ1-1,ASSFPRGAAGLEAF
TRBV5-4,TRBJ2-7,ASSLESGNTYEQY
TRBV2,TRBJ1-3,ASREGQMENTIY
TRBV2,TRBJ2-7,ASNQGSGEQY
TRBV7-8,TRBJ1-5,ASSLVYGQPQH
TRBV6-5,TRBJ2-1,ASSYGLPYNEQF
TRBV7-9,TRBJ1-2,ASSHPDRDNGYT
TRBV19,TRBJ2-6,ASVNGQGFSGANVLT
TRBV7-9,TRBJ2-1,ASSIQGTRGHNEQF
TRBV5-1,TRBJ2-7,ASSLAGTGAPYEQY
TRBV6-5,TRBJ1-2,ASSYTEGHYGYT
TRBV5-4,TRBJ1-2,ASSLVGQGGNYGYT
TRBV5-5,TRBJ1-5,ASSLQGAGNQPQH
TRBV5-1,TRBJ2-7,ASSPHRRLVQVDEQY
TRBV9,TRBJ2-1,ASARRDYNEQF
TRBV5-4,TRBJ1-4,ASSLGPGKGEKLF
TRBV18,TRBJ2-1,ASSPPGTSGREEQF
TRBV19,TRBJ1-1,ASRSSHSTEAF
TRBV28,TRBJ1-1,ASSLQGALRQGEAF
TRBV7-9,TRBJ2-3,ASSLDAGGTDTQY
TRBV7-6,TRBJ1-5,ASSLAQGSQPQH
TRBV7-2,TRBJ1-2,AGGANYGYT
TRBV6-1,TRBJ2-1,ASSRQGVYNEQF
TRBV9,TRBJ2-3,ASSPRQGSDTQY
TRBV5-1,TRBJ2-1,ASSLNPSGSKNEQF
TRBV2,TRBJ2-5,ASRVAETQY
TRBV6-5,TRBJ2-3,ASSYGPRTVDTQY
TRBV19,TRBJ2-1,ASSLTSGGPSSYNEQF
TRBV12-5,TRBJ1-5,ASGPGQGYQPQH
TRBV10-2,TRBJ1-2,ASSEGRERVGYT
TRBV19,TRBJ1-2,ASSIEETGAYGYT
TRBV27,TRBJ1-2,ASSSTGVVGYT
TRBV5-1,TRBJ1-1,ASVGGDTEAF
TRBV5-8,TRBJ2-7,ASSLPYASGRRTVQY
TRBV5-4,TRBJ2-3,ASSLVGGGGTDTQY
TRBV18,TRBJ2-6,ASSSGQGIPSGANVLT
TRBV7-9,TRBJ2-7,ASSPGTATYEQY
TRBV5-6,TRBJ2-7,ASSLYDRGRLEQY
TRBV12-5,TRBJ2-2,ASGSLPTGNTGELF
TRBV6-1,TRBJ1-2,ASSEIGEGGYT
TRBV7-2,TRBJ2-7,ASSLVPGGASEQY
TRBV11-3,TRBJ1-2,ASSRESGEGYT
TRBV15,TRBJ2-7,ATSRPGGLSYEQY
TRBV7-6,TRBJ2-7,ASSLGGGTSGSYEQY
TRBV19,TRBJ2-3,ASSTLSGGSTDTQY
TRBV10-3,TRBJ1-2,AISAGQGAGYGYT
TRBV19,TRBJ1-1,ASSSRDSRGTEAF
TRBV19,TRBJ1-1,ASSLRQTEAF
TRBV7-9,TRBJ2-3,ASSLGPGAQY
TRBV29-1,TRBJ1-2,SVADRGGGYT
TRBV18,TRBJ2-5,ASSNTGGRETQY
TRBV4-1,TRBJ2-3,ASSQEGLAGGIDTQY
TRBV6-5,TRBJ1-1,ASSPITGRNTEAF
TRBV7-2,TRBJ1-3,ASSLKELSGNTIY
TRBV6-6,TRBJ2-7,ASRQTGGSYEQY